The rows below give T cell receptor beta chains drawn from one sample of a study of shared clonotypes between healthy human individuals. The repertoire was sequenced with immunoSEQ multiplex PCR; TCRdb's copy has only in-frame clones and lacks some. The top ten clones hold around 1.5% of a sample with some 980,000 clones, more than 75% of them seen once. Material: memory CD4+ T cells sorted from blood. The receptors were sampled from a man aged 18 to 29 in good health. The CDR3 runs from the conserved cysteine through the conserved F or W. Each record gives: J gene, V gene, CDR3 protein.

j_gene: TRBJ2-3; v_gene: TRBV10-3; CDR3aa: CAISEPGDTQYF
j_gene: TRBJ2-3; v_gene: TRBV29-1; CDR3aa: CSALLVFTDTQYF
j_gene: TRBJ2-3; v_gene: TRBV5-1; CDR3aa: CASSSGTPRGDTQYF
j_gene: TRBJ2-1; v_gene: TRBV5-6; CDR3aa: CASNHVSGKGEQFF
j_gene: TRBJ2-1; v_gene: TRBV30; CDR3aa: CASDLGSGRLRNEQFF
j_gene: TRBJ2-2; v_gene: TRBV7-2; CDR3aa: CASSRFGGNTGELFF
j_gene: TRBJ1-2; v_gene: TRBV5-1; CDR3aa: CASSFRAGVSSYGYTF
j_gene: TRBJ2-1; v_gene: TRBV10-3; CDR3aa: CAISASSGKTYNEQFF
j_gene: TRBJ1-1; v_gene: TRBV10-3; CDR3aa: CATGRLPNTEAFF
j_gene: TRBJ2-7; v_gene: TRBV6-5; CDR3aa: CASSYWGQGASYEQYF
j_gene: TRBJ1-3; v_gene: TRBV5-1; CDR3aa: CASSYGPGNTIYF
j_gene: TRBJ2-3; v_gene: TRBV28; CDR3aa: CASSFNSRGDADTQYF
j_gene: TRBJ2-7; v_gene: TRBV9; CDR3aa: CASSVGGRGSEQYF
j_gene: TRBJ2-2; v_gene: TRBV27; CDR3aa: CASSFRLAGGVNTGELFF
j_gene: TRBJ1-6; v_gene: TRBV7-9; CDR3aa: CASSLAHSPLHF
j_gene: TRBJ2-1; v_gene: TRBV11-2; CDR3aa: CASSLVGIAGGFYNEQFF
j_gene: TRBJ2-1; v_gene: TRBV20-1; CDR3aa: CSARFLNEQFF
j_gene: TRBJ1-1; v_gene: TRBV6-5; CDR3aa: CASSMDRGDTEAFF
j_gene: TRBJ1-2; v_gene: TRBV7-2; CDR3aa: CASSLDPGGYGYTF
j_gene: TRBJ2-7; v_gene: TRBV10-1; CDR3aa: CASSEYTLPSYEQYF
j_gene: TRBJ1-3; v_gene: TRBV9; CDR3aa: CASSVAGSGNTIYF
j_gene: TRBJ2-5; v_gene: TRBV9; CDR3aa: CASSATGLAGRETQYF
j_gene: TRBJ1-5; v_gene: TRBV25-1; CDR3aa: CASSAHLGQPQHF
j_gene: TRBJ2-5; v_gene: TRBV4-1; CDR3aa: CASSPPGTSDETQYF
j_gene: TRBJ1-3; v_gene: TRBV7-2; CDR3aa: CASSLRQGSGGNTIYF
j_gene: TRBJ1-2; v_gene: TRBV5-1; CDR3aa: CASSPSGTGGRYTF
j_gene: TRBJ2-1; v_gene: TRBV19; CDR3aa: CASRGWAGNDNEQFF
j_gene: TRBJ2-3; v_gene: TRBV7-9; CDR3aa: CASSLIAREAQYF
j_gene: TRBJ1-2; v_gene: TRBV28; CDR3aa: CASSSGVKGYTF
j_gene: TRBJ2-7; v_gene: TRBV11-3; CDR3aa: CASSTLGTSSYEQYF
j_gene: TRBJ1-6; v_gene: TRBV14; CDR3aa: CASSQDDRTLYNSPLHF
j_gene: TRBJ2-5; v_gene: TRBV5-1; CDR3aa: CASSLGGARETQYF
j_gene: TRBJ2-3; v_gene: TRBV9; CDR3aa: CASTPQLAGGTDTQYF
j_gene: TRBJ2-1; v_gene: TRBV27; CDR3aa: CASSPSGLLTDEQFF
j_gene: TRBJ1-2; v_gene: TRBV5-4; CDR3aa: CASSLVGQPHGYTF
j_gene: TRBJ1-2; v_gene: TRBV6-6; CDR3aa: CASTAANYGYTF
j_gene: TRBJ2-3; v_gene: TRBV18; CDR3aa: CASSPGSSRPQSTDTQYF
j_gene: TRBJ2-3; v_gene: TRBV7-2; CDR3aa: CASSRLPIVAGEGDTQYF
j_gene: TRBJ1-4; v_gene: TRBV19; CDR3aa: CASNKPGATNEKLFF
j_gene: TRBJ2-1; v_gene: TRBV10-2; CDR3aa: CASSPDVYNEQFF
j_gene: TRBJ2-1; v_gene: TRBV10-3; CDR3aa: CAIRGLAGVEQFF
j_gene: TRBJ2-5; v_gene: TRBV18; CDR3aa: CASSRDRQETQYF
j_gene: TRBJ1-5; v_gene: TRBV15; CDR3aa: CATSRDVGGRKNQPQHF
j_gene: TRBJ2-3; v_gene: TRBV11-2; CDR3aa: CASSSEALIDTQYF
j_gene: TRBJ2-2; v_gene: TRBV14; CDR3aa: CASSEKPDRETGELFF
j_gene: TRBJ2-5; v_gene: TRBV2; CDR3aa: CASSKGQETQYF
j_gene: TRBJ1-2; v_gene: TRBV19; CDR3aa: CASSGTGVRRPYGYTF
j_gene: TRBJ1-3; v_gene: TRBV27; CDR3aa: CASRSTGGPSGNTIYF
j_gene: TRBJ2-7; v_gene: TRBV4-1; CDR3aa: CASSQDRGYEQYF
j_gene: TRBJ2-1; v_gene: TRBV11-2; CDR3aa: CASSLLAGEYEQFF
j_gene: TRBJ2-7; v_gene: TRBV28; CDR3aa: CASSLVPGTYEQYF
j_gene: TRBJ2-7; v_gene: TRBV11-2; CDR3aa: CASSLTWVSYEQYF
j_gene: TRBJ2-2; v_gene: TRBV30; CDR3aa: CAWTAPNTGELFF
j_gene: TRBJ1-5; v_gene: TRBV5-1; CDR3aa: CASSLEGAGSQPQHF